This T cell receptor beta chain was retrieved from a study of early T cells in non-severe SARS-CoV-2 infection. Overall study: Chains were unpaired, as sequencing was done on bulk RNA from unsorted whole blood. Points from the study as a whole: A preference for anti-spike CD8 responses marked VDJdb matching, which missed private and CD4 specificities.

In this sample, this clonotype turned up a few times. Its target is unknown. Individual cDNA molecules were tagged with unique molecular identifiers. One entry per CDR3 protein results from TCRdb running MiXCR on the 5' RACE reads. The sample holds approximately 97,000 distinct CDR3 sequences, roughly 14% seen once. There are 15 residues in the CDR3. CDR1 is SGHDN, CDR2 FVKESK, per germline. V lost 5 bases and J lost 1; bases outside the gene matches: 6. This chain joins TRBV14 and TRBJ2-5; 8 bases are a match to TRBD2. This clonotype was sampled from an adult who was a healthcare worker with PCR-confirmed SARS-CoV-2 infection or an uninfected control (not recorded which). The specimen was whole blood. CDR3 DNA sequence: TGTGCCAGCAGCTCCAGAGGACTAGCCCAAGAGACCCAGTACTTC. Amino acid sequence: CASSSRGLAQETQYF. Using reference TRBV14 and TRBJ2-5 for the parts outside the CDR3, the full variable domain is EAGVTQFPSHSVIEKGQTVTLRCDPISGHDNLYWYRRVMGKEIKFLLHFVKESKQDESGMPNNRFLAERTGGTYSTLKVQPAELEDSGVYFCASSSRGLAQETQYFGPGTRLLVL.